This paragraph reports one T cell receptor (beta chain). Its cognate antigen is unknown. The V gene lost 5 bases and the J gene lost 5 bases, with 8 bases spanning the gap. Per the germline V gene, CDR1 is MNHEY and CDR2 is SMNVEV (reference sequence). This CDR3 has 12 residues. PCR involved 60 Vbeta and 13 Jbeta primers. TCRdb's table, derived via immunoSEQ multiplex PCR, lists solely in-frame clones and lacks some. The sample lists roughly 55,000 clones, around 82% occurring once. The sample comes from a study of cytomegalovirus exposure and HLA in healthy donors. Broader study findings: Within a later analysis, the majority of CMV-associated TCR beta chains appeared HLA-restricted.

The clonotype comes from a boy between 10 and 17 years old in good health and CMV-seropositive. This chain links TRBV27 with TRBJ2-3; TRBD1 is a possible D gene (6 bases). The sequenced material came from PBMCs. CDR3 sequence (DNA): TGTGCCAGCAGTAAGGGGGTAGATACGCAGTATTTT. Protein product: CASSKGVDTQYF.